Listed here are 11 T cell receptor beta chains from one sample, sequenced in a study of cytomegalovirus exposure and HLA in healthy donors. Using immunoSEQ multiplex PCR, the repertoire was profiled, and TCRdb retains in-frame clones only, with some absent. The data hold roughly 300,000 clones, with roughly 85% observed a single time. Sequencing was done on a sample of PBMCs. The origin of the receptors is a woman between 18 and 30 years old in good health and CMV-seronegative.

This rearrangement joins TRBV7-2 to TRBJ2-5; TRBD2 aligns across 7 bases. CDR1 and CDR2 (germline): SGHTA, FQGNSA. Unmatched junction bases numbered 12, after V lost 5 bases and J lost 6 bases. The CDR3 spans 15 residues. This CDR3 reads CASSPWGEGLQTQYF. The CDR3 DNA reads TGTGCCAGCAGCCCGTGGGGGGAGGGCCTTCAGACCCAGTACTTC.

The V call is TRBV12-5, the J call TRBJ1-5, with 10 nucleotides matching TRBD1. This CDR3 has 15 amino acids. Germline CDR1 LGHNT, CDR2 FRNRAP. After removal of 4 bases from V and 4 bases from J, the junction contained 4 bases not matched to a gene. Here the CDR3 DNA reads TGTGCTAGTGGTTCACGGACAGGGGGAAATCAGCCCCAGCATTTT. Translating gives CASGSRTGGNQPQHF.

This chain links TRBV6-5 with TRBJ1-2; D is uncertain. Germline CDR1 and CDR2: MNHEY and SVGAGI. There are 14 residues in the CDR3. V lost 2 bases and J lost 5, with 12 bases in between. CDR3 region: CASSYNGRRYGYTF. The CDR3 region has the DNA TGTGCCAGCAGTTACAATGGGCGACGGTATGGCTACACCTTC.

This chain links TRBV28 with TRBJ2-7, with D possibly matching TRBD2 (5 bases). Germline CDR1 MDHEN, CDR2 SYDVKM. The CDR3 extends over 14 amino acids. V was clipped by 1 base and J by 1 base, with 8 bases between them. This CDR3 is CASSLSGSSYEQYF. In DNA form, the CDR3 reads TGTGCCAGCAGTTTATCGGGGAGTTCCTACGAGCAGTACTTC.

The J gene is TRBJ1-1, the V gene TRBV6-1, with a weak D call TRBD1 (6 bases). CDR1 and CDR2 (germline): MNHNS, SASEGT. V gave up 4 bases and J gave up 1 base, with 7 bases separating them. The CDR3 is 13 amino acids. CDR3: CASSADRNTEAFF. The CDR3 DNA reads TGTGCCAGCAGTGCGGACAGGAACACTGAAGCTTTCTTT.

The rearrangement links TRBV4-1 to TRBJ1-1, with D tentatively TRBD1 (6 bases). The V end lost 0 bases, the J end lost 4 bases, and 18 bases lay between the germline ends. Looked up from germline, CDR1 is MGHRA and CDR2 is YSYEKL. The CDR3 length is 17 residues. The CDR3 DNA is TGCGCCAGCAGCCAAGACTTGGGACAACAAGGGGGCACTGAAGCTTTCTTT. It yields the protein CASSQDLGQQGGTEAFF.

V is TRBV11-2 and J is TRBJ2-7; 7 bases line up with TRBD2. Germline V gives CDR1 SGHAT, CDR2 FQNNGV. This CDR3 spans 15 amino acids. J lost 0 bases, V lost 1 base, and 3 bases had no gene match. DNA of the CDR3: TGTGCCAGCAGCTTAGCTAGCGGAAGCTCCTACGAGCAGTACTTC. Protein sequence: CASSLASGSSYEQYF. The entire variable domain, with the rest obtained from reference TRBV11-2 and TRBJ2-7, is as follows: EAGVAQSPRYKIIEKRQSVAFWCNPISGHATLYWYQQILGQGPKLLIQFQNNGVVDDSQLPKDRFSAERLKGVDSTLKIQPAKLEDSAVYLCASSLASGSSYEQYFGPGTRLTVT.

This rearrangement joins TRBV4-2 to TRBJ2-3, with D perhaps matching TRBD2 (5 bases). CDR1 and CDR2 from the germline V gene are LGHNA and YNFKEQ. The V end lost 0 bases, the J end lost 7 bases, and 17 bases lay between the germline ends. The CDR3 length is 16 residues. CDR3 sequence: CASSQDWLALFNTQYF. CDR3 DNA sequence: TGTGCCAGCAGCCAAGATTGGCTAGCACTCTTTAATACGCAGTATTTT.

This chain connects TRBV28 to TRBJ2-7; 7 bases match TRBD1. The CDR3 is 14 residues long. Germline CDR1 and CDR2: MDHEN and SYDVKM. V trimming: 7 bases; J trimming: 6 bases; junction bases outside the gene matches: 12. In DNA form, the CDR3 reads TGTGCCAGCACTGGGACAGAGGCCTCCGCCGAGCAGTACTTC. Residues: CASTGTEASAEQYF.

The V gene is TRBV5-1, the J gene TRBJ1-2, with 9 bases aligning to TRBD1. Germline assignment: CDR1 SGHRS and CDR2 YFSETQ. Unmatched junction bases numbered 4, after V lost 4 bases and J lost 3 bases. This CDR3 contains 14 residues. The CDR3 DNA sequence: TGCGCCAGCAGCATGGGACAGGGCTACTATGGCTACACCTTC. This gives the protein CASSMGQGYYGYTF.

The DNA of the CDR3 is TGTGCCAGCAGCCCAACCAGGGTCCAAGAGACCCAGTACTTC. Its translation is CASSPTRVQETQYF. This rearrangement joins TRBV7-8 to TRBJ2-5, with a tentative D call TRBD1 (5 bases). The length of the CDR3 is 14 residues. V was cut by 5 bases and J by 1 base, with 11 bases left in between. Germline V CDR1 and CDR2: SGHVS, FQNEAQ.